The present TCR beta chain was sequenced within a study of identical twins (dated by TCRdb to the mid-2010s). Turning to the overall study: TCR alpha and beta repertoires from monozygotic twins, unrelated adults of various ages and cord blood were deep-sequenced to test whether fetal clonotypes persist. To rule out contamination, replicate twin experiments were performed at different times with different library preparation protocols. Beyond this particular receptor, the publication reports: Compared with coincidental sharing between unrelated individuals, an excess of low generation-probability sequences was observed among out-of-frame TCR alpha sequences shared between twins. Conclusions relied on cross-sectional statistical analysis, since the same donors could not be followed over many years. Excess twin sharing in beta out-of-frame sequences was weaker because fewer shared sequences lowered the signal-to-noise ratio. Fewer insertions were carried by abundant cord blood beta clonotypes; a weaker similar trend was observed in young adult naive repertoires, while no such trend was observed in memory repertoires. Out-of-frame TCR alpha sharing in monozygotic twins was systematically underestimated by recombination models, whereas sharing between unrelated individuals was in agreement with the recombination models. Zero-insertion analyses could be partly confounded by invariant T cells such as MAIT and iNKT, although diverse VJ usage argued against such confounding for most clonotypes.

Of note for this clonotype: What this receptor recognizes is not known. No much larger clone is present one base from it, and per-base qualities are unavailable.

Only healthy Caucasian donors were included. Three pairs of female monozygotic twins, all aged roughly 18 to 29 years, were included in the twin cohort. CD4+ and CD8+ T cell populations were isolated with positive isolation kits from Invitrogen. The CDR3 covers 14 residues, taking in both the cysteine and the phenylalanine. The kept DNA is CDR3 alone, 42 bases in frame from the first base. V is pared back by 4 bases and J by 6 bases, with 14 bases lying between the germline termini. The library relied on 5' RACE. Sequencing took place on an Illumina HiSeq 2000. A universal primer binding site was introduced by template switching, and a unique molecular identifier was present in the final cDNA, enabling accurate counting of TCR cDNA molecules. Specific primers in the conserved constant-segment region were used to synthesize first-strand cDNA for the TCR alpha and beta chains. Each cDNA library was double barcoded, with a SMART-Mk sample barcode plus Illumina barcodes, to control for contamination. TruSeq adapter sequences along with Illumina sample barcodes were introduced in two successive PCR steps. Sequencing of the TCR alpha and beta cDNA libraries was done on the Illumina HiSeq platform using custom primers. The original pipeline was this. MiGEC processed the raw reads to extract unique molecular identifiers, while MiXCR was used to determine the CDR3 positions. Recombination models were inferred per individual with the repgenHMM and IGoR tools using an EM algorithm. Shared clonotypes were analyzed with the tcR package in R, and sharing was normalized by the product of cloneset sizes. To study raw recombination free of thymic and clonal selection effects, out-of-frame nonproductive sequences were analyzed. TCRdb trimmed the raw reads at Q25, called clones with MiXCR and kept productive beta chains. Identical CDR3 proteins give one entry, which carries the most common genes and DNA. The V and J calls were determined by TCRdb, not by the authors. Recorded for this sample are 500,000 or so distinct CDR3 sequences; 13% to 15% of them occurred a single time. The ten top clones hold about 0.53% of the sample.

These records were also assigned to another study, of yellow fever vaccine responses in identical twins. As the second paper documents: The T cell response to vaccination in identical twins was reported by the authors to appear partly convergent and partly personalized. Focusing on identical twins, the study followed the T cell clones that responded to the vaccine, and did so with precision.

The clonotype comes from a woman between 18 and 29 years old in good health. Source material: CD4+ T cells sorted from blood. The receptor chain draws on TRBV12-3 or TRBV12-4 and TRBJ2-3; no D gene is confidently identified. The CDR3 protein: CASSSLSPRDTQYF. Here is the DNA: TGTGCCAGCAGTTCCCTCAGCCCGAGGGATACGCAGTATTTT.